This T cell receptor (beta chain) came from a study of neurological immune-mediated disorders. Preparation of the unsorted libraries drew on 2 million PBMCs stored at -80 C. The CDR3 has 15 amino acids. The V and J ends lost 5 bases and 4 bases, in that order; junction bases with no gene match: 6. CDR1 is MNHEY and CDR2 is SMNVEV in the germline V gene (reference sequence). Via MiXCR, TCRdb re-called the 5' RACE reads, giving one row per CDR3 protein. The sample gives 50,000 to 70,000 distinct CDR3 sequences, less than 2.5% of which show up once; around 3% is in the top ten. As concerns this clonotype: Antigen unknown.

The study's findings and limits: In multiple sclerosis patients, the repertoire cluster was unrelated to clinical or MRI findings. None of the CDR3 amino acid sequences of expanded clones recurred across subjects, suggesting private repertoires in all groups.

The sequenced sample was PBMCs. The source of this sequence is a man in his forties or fifties with multiple sclerosis. V usage is TRBV27 and J usage is TRBJ1-4, with 8 bases aligning to TRBD1. CDR3 residues: CASSAGTGLNEKLFF. As DNA, the CDR3 is TGTGCCAGCAGTGCCGGGACAGGCCTTAATGAAAAACTGTTTTTT.